These 5 T cell receptor beta chains share one sample of origin, sequenced in a study of T cells after yellow fever vaccination. One entry per CDR3 protein, called by TCRdb with MiXCR from the 5' RACE reads. The table records 150,000 to 200,000 distinct CDR3 sequences, roughly 11% of them present only once. The sample was CD8+ T cells sorted from PBMCs, taken 15 days after the yellow fever booster vaccination. The source of these receptors is a man aged 18 to 29 who received the YFV17D yellow fever vaccine.

The CDR3 loop reads CASSPFDTEAFF. The DNA for the CDR3 is TGTGCCAGCAGCCCGTTTGACACTGAAGCTTTCTTT. V and J are TRBV7-9 and TRBJ1-1; D not resolved. The CDR3 contains 12 residues. V dropped 5 bases and J dropped 3 bases, with 7 bases sitting between them. Per the germline V gene, CDR1 is SEHNR and CDR2 is FQNEAQ (reference sequence).

The chain is built from TRBV10-3 and TRBJ2-7; 8 bases match TRBD1. Germline values: CDR1 ENHRY, CDR2 SYGVKD. This CDR3 has 14 amino acids. V lost 5 bases to trimming and J lost 4 bases; unmatched junction nucleotides: 7. The chain's CDR3 is CAISSGQGKYEQYF. The CDR3 nucleotides read TGTGCCATCAGTTCCGGACAGGGAAAGTACGAGCAGTACTTC.

Many counts were recorded for this clonotype. V and J are TRBV15 and TRBJ2-1; D remains unclear. The CDR3 length is 12 residues. Germline V CDR1 and CDR2: LNHNV, YYDKDF (reference sequence). Trimming pared 4 bases from V and 4 bases from J, leaving 5 bases between. The CDR3 is CATSTNYNEQFF. CDR3 nucleotides: TGTGCCACCAGCACAAATTACAATGAGCAGTTCTTC.

Here the CDR3 DNA reads TGTGCCAGCATAGGGGCATTAGGCACTGAAGCTTTCTTT. Protein: CASIGALGTEAFF. V and J are TRBV27 and TRBJ1-1, with a weak D call TRBD1 (5 bases). V lost 7 bases and J 4 bases, leaving 13 bases between the germline ends. Germline CDR1 is MNHEY and CDR2 is SMNVEV (reference sequence). The CDR3 loop spans 13 amino acids.

V usage is TRBV9 and J usage is TRBJ1-4; 8 bases map to TRBD1. Unmatched junction bases numbered 4, after V lost 4 bases and J lost 5 bases. The CDR3 length is 14 residues. Germline CDR1 and CDR2: SGDLS and YYNGEE. CDR3 in amino acids: CASSKTGENEKLFF. In nucleotides, the CDR3 is TGTGCCAGCAGCAAGACAGGGGAGAATGAAAAACTGTTTTTT.